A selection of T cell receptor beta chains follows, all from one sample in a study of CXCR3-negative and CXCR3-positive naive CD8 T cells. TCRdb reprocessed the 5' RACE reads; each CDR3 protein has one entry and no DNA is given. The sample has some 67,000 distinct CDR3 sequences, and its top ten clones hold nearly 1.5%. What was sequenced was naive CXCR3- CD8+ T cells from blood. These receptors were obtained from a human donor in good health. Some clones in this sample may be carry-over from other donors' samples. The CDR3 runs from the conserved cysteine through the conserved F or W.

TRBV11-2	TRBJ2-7	CASRGGFDEQYF
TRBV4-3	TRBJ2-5	CASSQQSGTPQETQYF
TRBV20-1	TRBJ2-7	CSASLAAYEQYF
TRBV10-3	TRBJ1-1	CAISEFNRPMNTEAFF
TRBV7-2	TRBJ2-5	CASSSGPVLSQETQYF
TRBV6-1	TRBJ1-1	CASRLTPGNTEAFF
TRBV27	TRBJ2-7	CASSLSGTGYYEQYF
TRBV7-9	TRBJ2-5	CASSAGIVQGFQETQYF
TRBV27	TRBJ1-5	CASSPVNQPQHF
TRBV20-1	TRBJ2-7	CSARDRVGPFPYEQYF
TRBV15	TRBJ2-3	CATSSPTSGGAEDFTDTQYF
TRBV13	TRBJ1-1	CASSHRGMNTEAFF
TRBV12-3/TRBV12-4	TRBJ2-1	CASSAEAYNEQFF
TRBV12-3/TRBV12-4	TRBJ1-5	CASSLSEVSGNQPQHF
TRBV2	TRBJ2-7	CASRPTSGLYEQYF
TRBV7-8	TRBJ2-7	CASSSHRDRADRISYEQYF
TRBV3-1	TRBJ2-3	CASSQEGVIAGLDTQYF
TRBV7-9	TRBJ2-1	CASSPRMTVGFNEQFF
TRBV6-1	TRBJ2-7	CASSESSSGEDEQYF
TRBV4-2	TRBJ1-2	CASSQGLQGSFGYTF
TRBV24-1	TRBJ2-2	CATSDATRPFTGELFF
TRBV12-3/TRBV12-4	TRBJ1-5	CASSHRDRAPNQPQHF
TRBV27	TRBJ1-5	CASMPLGALNQPQHF
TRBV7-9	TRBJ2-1	CASSLGADPYNEQFF
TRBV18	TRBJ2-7	CASSPIKGYEQYF
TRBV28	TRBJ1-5	CASSLRVGAAQPQHF
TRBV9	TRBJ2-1	CASSVGSGDYNEQFF
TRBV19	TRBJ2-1	CASSILGLKGVDEQFF
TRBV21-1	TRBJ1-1	CASSPPGTGDTEAFF
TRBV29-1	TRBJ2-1	CSGGVFLASGSYNEQFF
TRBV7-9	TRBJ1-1	CASDPGDTEAFF
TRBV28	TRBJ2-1	CASSSPPGLAGDEQFF
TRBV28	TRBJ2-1	CASSLGSSPFEQFF
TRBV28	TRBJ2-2	CASSLLGGVITGELFF
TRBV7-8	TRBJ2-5	CASSLVAGGRVETQYF